These T cell receptor beta chains were read from a single sample in a study of blood T cell repertoires in COVID-19. The protocol was immunoSEQ multiplex PCR, while the TCRdb copy is restricted to in-frame clones and leaves out a portion. The data hold around 500,000 clones, with around 85% observed a single time. Sequencing was done on a sample of PBMCs or T cells enriched from blood (not recorded which). The receptors stem from an older woman who had recovered from COVID-19. Both conserved end residues are part of each CDR3. The order of the fields is V gene, D gene, clone size, J gene, CDR3 DNA, CDR3 protein. A D gene is named only where the DNA matches it firmly. Clone size, where shown, is once, few, many, or a class for clones that have expanded.

TRBV11-2	TRBD1	.	TRBJ2-2	TGTGCCAGCAGCCCTCGTTGGCAGGGGGCCAACACCGGGGAGCTGTTTTTT	CASSPRWQGANTGELFF
TRBV12-3/TRBV12-4	.	.	TRBJ2-2	TGTGCCAGCAACTTGAACACCGGGGAGCTGTTTTTT	CASNLNTGELFF
TRBV6-5	.	.	TRBJ2-3	TGTGCCAGCAGTTACGTTGGGGACTCAGATACGCAGTATTTT	CASSYVGDSDTQYF
TRBV5-1	TRBD2	.	TRBJ2-7	TGCGCCAGCAGCGCGGTCGCGGGGGACGACGAGCAGTACTTC	CASSAVAGDDEQYF
TRBV10-3	TRBD1	.	TRBJ1-5	TGTGCCATCAGCGGTGGGACAGCAGATAGCAATCAGCCCCAGCATTTT	CAISGGTADSNQPQHF
TRBV12-3/TRBV12-4	TRBD1	.	TRBJ1-2	TGTGCCAGCAGAACAGGGGGCAGGCGTGGCTACACCTTC	CASRTGGRRGYTF
TRBV5-1	.	.	TRBJ1-3	TGCGCCAGCAGCTTACAGGGACCCTCTGGAAACACCATATATTTT	CASSLQGPSGNTIYF
TRBV10-3	.	.	TRBJ1-4	TGTGCCATCAGTGATCTTCAGGTTAATGAAAAACTGTTTTTT	CAISDLQVNEKLFF
TRBV19	TRBD1	.	TRBJ1-4	TGTGCCAGTAGTAAGGTGACAGGGGGCTATGAAAAACTGTTTTTT	CASSKVTGGYEKLFF
TRBV2	TRBD1	.	TRBJ2-5	TGTGCCAGCAGAAATATCGACAGGGGAGAGACCCAGTACTTC	CASRNIDRGETQYF
TRBV7-8	.	.	TRBJ2-3	TGTGCCAGCAGCTTGTCCCTAGCAGCCCATAGCACAGATACGCAGTATTTT	CASSLSLAAHSTDTQYF
TRBV11-2	TRBD2	.	TRBJ2-5	TGTGCCAGCAGCTTTACGGGAGGCATGGAGACCCAGTACTTC	CASSFTGGMETQYF
TRBV7-9	.	.	TRBJ2-7	TGTGCCAGCAGCCCCTCAGGGAATTCCGGCGAGCAGTACTTC	CASSPSGNSGEQYF
TRBV7-2	TRBD2	.	TRBJ2-2	TGTGCCAGCATGAGAGGTAGCGGGGTGACCGGGGAGCTGTTTTTT	CASMRGSGVTGELFF
TRBV5-1	TRBD1	.	TRBJ2-1	TGCGCCAGCAGGACAGGGCCTTATTCCTACAATGAGCAGTTCTTC	CASRTGPYSYNEQFF
TRBV12-3/TRBV12-4	TRBD1	.	TRBJ1-1	TGTGCCAGCACCCCAGGGGGTGAAGCTTTCTTT	CASTPGGEAFF
TRBV7-8	.	.	TRBJ2-2	TGTGCCAGCAGCCCCCGGAGCGGGGAGCTGTTTTTT	CASSPRSGELFF
TRBV28	.	.	TRBJ2-1	TGTGCCAGCAGTTCGGCGGGGGCAGGGGACGACAATGAGCAGTTCTTC	CASSSAGAGDDNEQFF
TRBV7-2	TRBD1	.	TRBJ2-2	TGTGCCAGCAGCCAAAGACCTACAGGGGGGACCGGGGAGCTGTTTTTT	CASSQRPTGGTGELFF
TRBV5-4	.	few	TRBJ1-5	TGTGCCAGCAGCCGAGGAGGGAAAAATCAGCCCCAGCATTTT	CASSRGGKNQPQHF
TRBV29-1	.	many	TRBJ1-1	TGCAGCGTTGTCCGTATCGGGGGGGCAGGAGCTTTCTTT	CSVVRIGGAGAFF
TRBV25-1	.	.	TRBJ1-6	TGTGCCAGCAGGGGCAGGGTACCATCACCCCTCCACTTT	CASRGRVPSPLHF
TRBV5-4	.	.	TRBJ2-7	TGTGCCAGCAGCTTGGGGCGGGGATCGACCTACGAGCAGTACTTC	CASSLGRGSTYEQYF
TRBV11-3	.	.	TRBJ1-1	TGTGCCAGCCGACCGACAGGTTACACTGAAGCTTTCTTT	CASRPTGYTEAFF
TRBV6-1	TRBD1	once	TRBJ2-3	TGTGCCAGCACTGAAATCCAGGGGGTCACAGATACGCAGTATTTT	CASTEIQGVTDTQYF
TRBV20-1	TRBD2	.	TRBJ2-5	TGCAGTTACAGCGGGGAAGAGACCCAGTACTTC	CSYSGEETQYF
TRBV7-2	TRBD1	.	TRBJ1-5	TGTGCCAGCAGCTTAAGGGACAGGGCCCAGCCCCAGCATTTT	CASSLRDRAQPQHF
TRBV11-3	.	.	TRBJ1-1	TGTGCCAGCAGCTTAGTTACCGGGGTCCTCACTGAAGCTTTCTTT	CASSLVTGVLTEAFF
TRBV5-1	TRBD1	few	TRBJ1-4	TGCGCCAGCAGCTTGGATTCAAGGGGGCCCAAAACTAATGAAAAACTGTTTTTT	CASSLDSRGPKTNEKLFF
TRBV10-3	.	.	TRBJ2-5	TGTGCCATCAGCGGACAGATCCAAGAGACCCAGTACTTC	CAISGQIQETQYF
TRBV5-1	.	.	TRBJ2-2	TGCGCCAGCAGTACAGGAGGGGACACCGGGGAGCTGTTTTTT	CASSTGGDTGELFF
TRBV28	.	.	TRBJ1-6	TGTGCCAGCAGACTGACACGCTCCTATAATTCACCCCTCCACTTT	CASRLTRSYNSPLHF
TRBV2	TRBD1	.	TRBJ2-1	TGTGCCAGCAGTCTTGACAGGGTATTCTACAATGAGCAGTTCTTC	CASSLDRVFYNEQFF
TRBV19	TRBD1	.	TRBJ1-5	TGTGCCAGTAGCCCCCGGGGACAGGGGAGCAATCAGCCCCAGCATTTT	CASSPRGQGSNQPQHF
TRBV7-6	.	.	TRBJ2-3	TGTGCCAGCAGTCGATACAAAGGGGGATCTGGCACAGATACGCAGTATTTT	CASSRYKGGSGTDTQYF
TRBV3-1/TRBV3-2	TRBD1	.	TRBJ1-2	TGTGCCAGCAGCCAACAGACAGGGGGCGTTGAAATCTATGGCTACACCTTC	CASSQQTGGVEIYGYTF
TRBV27	TRBD2	once	TRBJ2-2	TGTGCCAGCAGCCCCACTAGCGGGGGTACCGGGGAGCTGTTTTTT	CASSPTSGGTGELFF
TRBV5-1	.	.	TRBJ2-1	TGCGCCAGCAGATCCACAGGAAACTCCTACAATGAGCAGTTCTTC	CASRSTGNSYNEQFF
TRBV30	.	.	TRBJ1-2	TGTGCCTGGAGTGTAGGACAGAGCTATGGCTACACCTTC	CAWSVGQSYGYTF
TRBV7-2	TRBD1	.	TRBJ1-3	TGTGCCAGCAGCTTAGGCGGACAGGGGGCTTCTGGAAACACCATATATTTT	CASSLGGQGASGNTIYF
TRBV5-5	TRBD1	.	TRBJ1-5	TGTGCCAGCAGCTTGGAGGGGGCGGTAGGGCAGCCCCAGCATTTT	CASSLEGAVGQPQHF
TRBV6-5	.	few	TRBJ1-1	TGTGCCAGCAGTTCCCAGACAGTCCTGAACACTGAAGCTTTCTTT	CASSSQTVLNTEAFF
TRBV5-1	TRBD1	.	TRBJ1-1	TGCGCCAGCAGCTTGGCCGGGGGACAGGGTGGAACTGAAGCTTTCTTT	CASSLAGGQGGTEAFF
TRBV7-2	TRBD1	.	TRBJ1-2	TGTGCCAGCAGCTTGGGACAGGGGGTCTATGGCTACACCTTC	CASSLGQGVYGYTF
TRBV3-1/TRBV3-2	.	.	TRBJ1-6	TGTGCCAGCAGCCAAGATAAGACAGGACCTAATTCACCCCTCCACTTT	CASSQDKTGPNSPLHF